This T cell receptor (beta chain) came from a study of T cell changes during pregnancy in multiple sclerosis. Assay used: immunoSEQ multiplex PCR; TCRdb lists only in-frame clones, some missing. The table records approximately 120,000 clones, 90% to 98% of them present only once. This CDR3 has 17 residues. Deletions cut 3 bases from V and 1 base from J, with 16 bases between. Germline CDR1 is LNHDA and CDR2 is SQIVND (reference sequence). The chain couples TRBV19 to TRBJ1-5; perhaps TRBD1 as D (5 bases). The sequencing used peripheral blood, collected after pregnancy. This clonotype originated in a female donor with multiple sclerosis, enrolled in a pregnancy study. This CDR3 reads CASSILTGLASNQPQHF. Here the CDR3 DNA reads TGTGCCAGTAGTATTCTAACAGGCCTCGCGAGCAATCAGCCCCAGCATTTT.